This T cell receptor (beta chain) was sequenced for a study of T cell repertoires in cytomegalovirus infection. Study as a whole: Carrying CMV and the relevant HLA type showed in public TCR beta signatures. Overall study results and limits: Dominating the ex vivo response were TCR beta clonotypes that were CMV-specific and HLA-C-restricted. Cumulative frequency of public TCR beta families picked out carriers of CMV plus the relevant HLA.

Using its own MiXCR run on the reads, TCRdb lists one record per CDR3 protein. The table lists about 360,000 distinct CDR3 sequences, about a sixth of them singletons. Trimming shortened V by 7 bases and J by 6 bases, and 13 bases separated the two germline ends. There are 12 residues in the CDR3. Worth noting for this clonotype: Its cognate antigen is unknown.

The rearrangement links TRBV12-3 or TRBV12-4 to TRBJ2-7; perhaps TRBD2 as D (6 bases). The specimen was PBMCs. The sequence was collected from a human donor in good health (CMV status not recorded). Some clones in this sample may be carry-over from other donors' samples. The CDR3 nucleotides read TGTGCCAGCAATAACGCGGGAACCGAGCAGTACTTC. This translates into CASNNAGTEQYF.